These 23 T cell receptor beta chains share one sample of origin, sequenced in a study of molecular identifiers for immune sequencing clone quantification. TCRdb processed the PCR reads anew with MiXCR; each CDR3 protein has one entry. This table has about 630,000 distinct CDR3 sequences, roughly 25% appearing once. Sequencing input: naive CD8+ T cells from blood, with Jurkat cell RNA spiked in. The subset denotes: FACS-sorted CD8+CD4-CCR7+CD45RA+ naive T cells. Receptors originate from a human donor in good health. Some libraries in this study had Jurkat cell RNA spiked in.

This rearrangement joins TRBV19 to TRBJ2-7, with D possibly TRBD1 on 5 matching bases. This CDR3 is 14 amino acids long. Germline V CDR1 and CDR2: LNHDA, SQIVND (reference sequence). Trimming stripped 1 base from V and 2 bases from J, with 9 bases between. CDR3 sequence: CASSIVGQAYEQYF. The CDR3 DNA reads TGTGCCAGTAGTATAGTGGGGCAAGCCTACGAGCAGTACTTC. Full variable domain (outside the CDR3, taken from reference TRBV19 and TRBJ2-7): DGGITQSPKYLFRKEGQNVTLSCEQNLNHDAMYWYRQDPGQGLRLIYYSQIVNDFQKGDIAEGYSVSREKKESFPLTVTSAQKNPTAFYLCASSIVGQAYEQYFGPGTRLTVT.

The sample holds one count of this clonotype. This sequence joins TRBV7-6 and TRBJ2-7; D is unclear. The CDR3 sequence is 18 residues long. The V gene lost 4 bases and the J gene lost 4 bases, with 26 bases spanning the gap. Germline V gene data show CDR1 as SGHVS and CDR2 as FNYEAQ. CDR3 in DNA: TGTGCCAGCAGCTCTTGGACCGGGCCACTTGCGACAAGTTACGAGCAGTACTTC. Encoded protein: CASSSWTGPLATSYEQYF.

The rearrangement links TRBV30 to TRBJ2-7; D gene unclear. CDR1 is GTSNPN, CDR2 SVGIG, per germline (reference sequence). V dropped 0 bases and J dropped 0 bases, with 6 bases sitting between them. The CDR3 extends over 13 amino acids. Here the CDR3 DNA reads TGTGCCTGGAGTGTTCTTAACTCCTACGAGCAGTACTTC. It encodes CAWSVLNSYEQYF.

In the case of this clonotype: This could be a read error, since a much larger clone is one nucleotide away. V gene TRBV28 combines with J gene TRBJ1-1; D is undetermined. V was pared by 4 bases and J by 1 base, with 7 bases between. There are 13 residues in the CDR3. Per germline, CDR1 MDHEN and CDR2 SYDVKM. The CDR3 is CASSYYTNTEAFF. In DNA form, the CDR3 reads TGTGCCAGCAGTTACTACACGAACACTGAAGCTTTCTTT. The complete variable domain, with remaining parts taken from reference TRBV28 and TRBJ1-1, reads DVKVTQSSRYLVKRTGEKVFLECVQDMDHENMFWYRQDPGLGLRLIYFSYDVKMKEKGDIPEGYSVSREKKERFSLILESASTNQTSMYLCASSYYTNTEAFFGQGTRLTVV.

This clonotype was seen ten or more times. The J gene is TRBJ1-5, the V gene TRBV20-1; no clear D gene. Germline assignment: CDR1 DFQATT and CDR2 SNEGSKA (reference sequence). This CDR3 spans 15 amino acids. V was trimmed by 2 bases and J by 7 bases, leaving 18 bases between them. The CDR3 DNA follows: TGCAGTGCTAGAAGGGCTTCCAACGCGGAACAGCCCCAGCATTTT. Protein sequence: CSARRASNAEQPQHF.

The chain carries TRBV30 and TRBJ2-7; D is undetermined. CDR1 and CDR2 from the germline V gene are GTSNPN and SVGIG (reference sequence). Trimming took off 0 bases at V and 3 bases at J, with 12 bases between the two ends. The CDR3 consists of 14 residues. CDR3 loop: CAWSVPPGLYEQYF. In nucleotides, the CDR3 is TGTGCCTGGAGTGTACCCCCGGGCCTCTACGAGCAGTACTTC.

This clonotype was detected a few times. The chain links TRBV7-9 to TRBJ2-1; 10 bases match TRBD1. This CDR3 comprises 11 residues. CDR1 is SEHNR, CDR2 FQNEAQ, per germline (reference sequence). The CDR3 here is CVGTGVNEQFF. The CDR3 bases are TGTGTCGGGACAGGGGTTAATGAGCAGTTCTTC.

This clonotype was seen many times. In DNA, the CDR3 is TGTGCCAGCAGCCTGGGGATAGGTCAGCGGTACGAGCAGTACTTC. Protein sequence: CASSLGIGQRYEQYF. This chain joins TRBV14 and TRBJ2-7; D is possibly TRBD2 (5 bases). The germline gives CDR1 SGHDN, CDR2 FVKESK. This CDR3 region has 15 residues. Trimming left V 4 bases short and J 4 bases short, with 17 bases between. The variable domain in full, completed from reference TRBV14 and TRBJ2-7, reads EAGVTQFPSHSVIEKGQTVTLRCDPISGHDNLYWYRRVMGKEIKFLLHFVKESKQDESGMPNNRFLAERTGGTYSTLKVQPAELEDSGVYFCASSLGIGQRYEQYFGPGTRLTVT.

On this clonotype: A much larger clone differs by one base, so this may be a read error. V is TRBV9 and J is TRBJ2-5; 7 nucleotides align to TRBD1. Germline lookup yields CDR1 SGDLS and CDR2 YYNGEE. The CDR3 is 15 residues long. V lost 4 bases and J lost 4; bases outside the gene matches: 10. The CDR3 DNA reads TGTGCCAGCAGCAGCCGGGCAGGGGGTGTAGAGACCCAGTACTTC. Translation gives CASSSRAGGVETQYF.

Only a few counts were recorded for this clonotype. The J gene is TRBJ2-5, the V gene TRBV3-1; 9 bases map to TRBD2. The CDR3 sequence is 16 residues long. The germline V gene has CDR1 LGHDT and CDR2 YNNKEL (reference sequence). V trimming: 4 bases; J trimming: 0 bases; junction bases outside the gene matches: 6. The CDR3 sequence: CASSPLAGVYQETQYF. DNA of the CDR3: TGTGCCAGCAGCCCCTTAGCGGGGGTCTACCAAGAGACCCAGTACTTC.

This clonotype was observed many times. This chain links TRBV10-3 with TRBJ1-5, with D maybe TRBD1 (5 bases). V was trimmed by 2 bases and J by 0 bases, leaving 8 bases between them. Germline CDR1 is ENHRY and CDR2 is SYGVKD. There are 15 residues in the CDR3. The CDR3 loop is CAISEGGDSNQPQHF. Written as DNA, the CDR3 is TGTGCCATCAGTGAGGGGGGTGATAGCAATCAGCCCCAGCATTTT.

This chain connects TRBV10-3 to TRBJ2-5, with D possibly matching TRBD2 (7 bases). This CDR3 has 14 amino acids. The germline V gene encodes CDR1 ENHRY and CDR2 SYGVKD. Trimming removed 0 bases at V and 6 bases at J, with 11 bases between. The CDR3 region is CAISESGGAKTQYF. In DNA, the CDR3 is TGTGCCATCAGTGAGTCGGGGGGGGCTAAGACCCAGTACTTC.

This clonotype was observed a handful of times. V is TRBV28 and J is TRBJ2-7; TRBD1 matches 10 bases. V lost 4 bases, J lost 3 bases, and 15 bases stayed unmatched. Germline V gives CDR1 MDHEN, CDR2 SYDVKM. This CDR3 spans 18 amino acids. CDR3 in DNA: TGTGCCAGCAGTTCCCCGATCTTCCGGGACAGGGGAGGCTACGAGCAGTACTTC. Translating it yields CASSSPIFRDRGGYEQYF.

Here the CDR3 reads CASSEKQGGGTDTQYF. The DNA of the CDR3 is TGTGCCAGCAGTGAAAAGCAAGGGGGGGGGACAGATACGCAGTATTTT. The chain links TRBV6-6 to TRBJ2-3; tentatively, D is TRBD2 (7 bases). The length of the CDR3 is 16 residues. Germline V gene data show CDR1 as MNHNY and CDR2 as SVGAGI (reference sequence). With 5 bases removed from V and 3 bases from J, the gap between germline ends came to 18 bases.

The J gene is TRBJ1-1, the V gene TRBV20-1; D uncertain. Trimming removed 1 base from V and 0 bases from J, with 12 bases in between. The germline CDR1 and CDR2 sequences are DFQATT and SNEGSKA (reference sequence). The CDR3 totals 15 residues. The CDR3 is CSARGENIMNTEAFF. The CDR3 DNA sequence: TGCAGTGCTAGAGGGGAAAACATCATGAACACTGAAGCTTTCTTT.

Comments on this clonotype: The junction and the germline gene differ at one end; a read error may be behind it. The chain employs TRBV7-8 and TRBJ1-5; D unclear. This CDR3 has 16 amino acids. Germline V lookup: CDR1 SGHVS, CDR2 FQNEAQ. The CDR3 DNA is TGTGCCAGCAGCTTAGATAGGATTAATAGCAATCCGCCCCCGCATTTT. Its translation: CASSLDRINSNPPPHF.

With regard to this clonotype: This clone may be a read error of a much larger clone one base away. The genes are TRBV6-2 or TRBV6-3 and TRBJ1-5; D is unclear. The V gene lost 2 bases and the J gene lost 8 bases, with 10 bases spanning the gap. The CDR3 is made up of 13 amino acids. CDR1 and CDR2 (germline): MNHEY, SVGEGT. CDR3 in DNA: TGTGCCAGCAGTTACGACTATGAGGAGCCCCAGCATTTT. Amino acid sequence: CASSYDYEEPQHF.

About this clonotype: The junction and the germline gene differ at one end; a read error may be behind it. The rearrangement links TRBV7-2 to TRBJ2-1; 8 positions match TRBD2. The CDR3 contains 16 residues. Germline V gives CDR1 SGHTA, CDR2 FQGNSA. CDR3 nucleotides: TGTGCCAGGAGCTCTCAGAGCGGGAGCTCCTACAATGAGCAGTTCTTC. Encoded protein: CARSSQSGSSYNEQFF. The full variable domain, its missing parts supplied by reference TRBV7-2 and TRBJ2-1, is GAGVSQSPSNKVTEKGKDVELRCDPISGHTALYWYRQSLGQGLEFLIYFQGNSAPDKSGLPSDRFSAERTGGSVSTLTIQRTQQEDSAVYLCARSSQSGSSYNEQFFGPGTRLTVL.

This rearrangement joins TRBV27 to TRBJ1-4; 8 nucleotides line up with TRBD1. This CDR3 has 19 amino acids. Trimming took 6 bases from V and 1 from J; bases not matched to a gene: 16. Per the germline V gene, CDR1 is MNHEY and CDR2 is SMNVEV (reference sequence). CDR3 amino acids: CASSPQGVLGIGTNEKLFF. In nucleotides, the CDR3 is TGTGCCAGCAGCCCACAGGGGGTGTTAGGGATCGGAACTAATGAAAAACTGTTTTTT.

V and J are TRBV7-9 and TRBJ2-1; weak D call: TRBD2 (6 bases). The V gene's germline CDR1 is SEHNR and CDR2 FQNEAQ (reference sequence). CDR3 length: 16 residues. V lost 5 bases, J lost 4 bases, and 18 bases lay in between. This chain's CDR3 is CASSTLTSRRYNEQFF. The CDR3 DNA is TGTGCCAGCAGCACCCTTACTAGCAGACGATACAATGAGCAGTTCTTC. Together with reference TRBV7-9 and TRBJ2-1, the CDR3 gives the full variable domain: DTGVSQNPRHKITKRGQNVTFRCDPISEHNRLYWYRQTLGQGPEFLTYFQNEAQLEKSRLLSDRFSAERPKGSFSTLEIQRTEQGDSAMYLCASSTLTSRRYNEQFFGPGTRLTVL.

This clonotype was counted only a few times. The chain recombines TRBV6-2 or TRBV6-3 with TRBJ2-7, with 7 bases identical to TRBD2. Trimming cost V 7 bases and J 3 bases; bases outside gene matches: 9. In germline, CDR1 is MNHEY, CDR2 SVGEGT. This CDR3 is 14 amino acids long. The CDR3 sequence: CASTYAGDIYEQYF. CDR3 bases: TGTGCCAGCACCTACGCGGGAGATATCTACGAGCAGTACTTC.

With regard to this clonotype: This CDR3 fails to terminate in the conserved phenylalanine or tryptophan, so it likely reflects a read error. This CDR3 reads CASSTTRTSGSSYEQYI. CDR3 in DNA: TGTGCCAGCAGCACAACACGGACTAGCGGGAGCTCCTACGAGCAGTACATC. The V gene is TRBV7-9, the J gene TRBJ2-7, with 13 bases fitting TRBD2. Germline V CDR1 and CDR2: SEHNR, FQNEAQ (reference sequence). The CDR3 has 17 amino acids. J lost 0 bases, V lost 5 bases, and 7 bases had no gene match.

The chain links TRBV19 to TRBJ2-3, with 14 bases fitting TRBD2. The germline V gene has CDR1 LNHDA and CDR2 SQIVND (reference sequence). This CDR3 has 17 amino acids. V gave up 4 bases and J gave up 5 bases; unmatched junction bases: 8. Here the CDR3 DNA reads TGTGCCAGTAGTACGGGACTAGCGGGAGTGGTTCTAGATACGCAGTATTTT. The encoded protein is CASSTGLAGVVLDTQYF.